This T cell receptor (beta chain) was found in a study of blood T cell repertoires in COVID-19. Here immunoSEQ multiplex PCR was the method, and the copy in TCRdb shows in-frame clones only, minus some. The data show 100,000 to 150,000 clones, around four fifths seen once. What was sequenced was peripheral blood. The source is an elderly man with COVID-19, enrolled during active disease.

CDR3 sequence reads: CSVAGTGGIDEQYF. CDR3 in DNA: TGCAGCGTCGCCGGGACAGGGGGCATCGACGAGCAGTACTTC. The J gene is TRBJ2-7, the V gene TRBV29-1; 12 bases map to TRBD1. Trimming took 6 bases from V and 5 from J; bases not matched to a gene: 8. Looked up from germline, CDR1 is SQVTM and CDR2 is ANQGSEA. This CDR3 has 14 amino acids.